The rows below give T cell receptor beta chains drawn from one sample of a study of blood T cell repertoires in COVID-19. TCRdb keeps only in-frame clones here, not all; method: immunoSEQ multiplex PCR. Found here are approximately 480,000 clones, roughly nine tenths of them singletons; the top ten hold about 0.91%. The material sequenced was peripheral blood. These receptors were obtained from a man aged 18 to 30 with COVID-19, enrolled during active disease. The CDR3 runs from the conserved cysteine through the conserved F or W. A D gene is named only where the DNA matches it firmly. Size tells how often a clone was seen (once, few, many) or the class of an expanded clone, and some rows leave it out.

cdr3_nt cdr3_aa v_call clone_size d_call j_call
TGTGCCAGCAGTCTACATGGACAGGACTACGAGCAGTACTTC CASSLHGQDYEQYF TRBV13 NA TRBD1 TRBJ2-7
TGTGCCAGCAGCTTGCGGGTTACTAGCGGGGACTCCTACGAGCAGTACTTC CASSLRVTSGDSYEQYF TRBV7-2 NA TRBD2 TRBJ2-7
TGTGCCAGCAGTGACCCCAGGGGCAACACCGGGGAGCTGTTTTTT CASSDPRGNTGELFF TRBV25-1 NA NA TRBJ2-2
TGTGCCAGCAGCCAGGCGGGATTCGGGGAGCTGTTTTTT CASSQAGFGELFF TRBV3-1/TRBV3-2 NA NA TRBJ2-2
TGTGCCAGCAGCGCCAACTCCCGTCAAGAGCAGTTCTTC CASSANSRQEQFF TRBV9 few NA TRBJ2-1
TGCGCCAGCAGCTCAACAGGGCCCGACGAAAAACTGTTTTTT CASSSTGPDEKLFF TRBV5-1 NA NA TRBJ1-4
TGTGCCAGCAGCCAATCTGTTCTTGAGGCCCCGGGGGAGCAGTACTTC CASSQSVLEAPGEQYF TRBV16 NA NA TRBJ2-7
TGTGCCAGCAGCTTGGCCTATTCGGGTCGGCCTACGCGGGGCTACAATGAGCAGTTCTTC CASSLAYSGRPTRGYNEQFF TRBV5-5 NA NA TRBJ2-1
TGCGCCAGCAGGCGGGGGCTCAATGAGCAGTTCTTC CASRRGLNEQFF TRBV5-1 NA NA TRBJ2-1
TGCGCCAGCAGCCAGGACAGGGAAGATCAGCCCCAGCATTTT CASSQDREDQPQHF TRBV4-1 NA TRBD1 TRBJ1-5
TGTGCCTGGAATTCTAACAGGGGCCAAGAGACCCAGTACTTC CAWNSNRGQETQYF TRBV30 NA TRBD1 TRBJ2-5
TGTGCCAGCAGCCAAGTCCCGGGACTAGCGGGAGGGCTTGGGTGGCAGTACTTC CASSQVPGLAGGLGWQYF TRBV3-1/TRBV3-2 NA TRBD2 TRBJ2-7
TGTGCCAGCAGCCCTAAGCGGGTCCCTACCGGGGAGCTGTTTTTT CASSPKRVPTGELFF TRBV7-2 once NA TRBJ2-2
TGTGCCAGCAGCCAGGGCCCCAATCAGCCCCAGCATTTT CASSQGPNQPQHF TRBV7-3 few NA TRBJ1-5
TGTGCCAGCAGTTTGACAGGGCTACAGAGATACGGCAATCAGCCCCAGCATTTT CASSLTGLQRYGNQPQHF TRBV27 NA TRBD1 TRBJ1-5
TGTGCTAGTGGTCCCGGGACAGGAGGGGAGACCCAGTACTTC CASGPGTGGETQYF TRBV12-5 NA TRBD1 TRBJ2-5
TGCGCCAGCAGGGACCCGGGACAAGGTATCAATTCACCCCTCCACTTT CASRDPGQGINSPLHF TRBV10-2 NA NA TRBJ1-6
TGTGCCAGCAGCTTGTTGACCGGAGGGCTTTCCTACGAGCAGTACTTC CASSLLTGGLSYEQYF TRBV5-6 NA NA TRBJ2-7
TGTGCCAGCAGCACCATGCTAGCGGGGGGTGCTTACGAGCAGTACTTC CASSTMLAGGAYEQYF TRBV7-2 NA TRBD2 TRBJ2-7
TGCGCCAGCAGCCAAGACAGGGTGGTTAGCAATCAGCCCCAGCATTTT CASSQDRVVSNQPQHF TRBV4-1 NA NA TRBJ1-5
TGTGCCAGCAGCTTCACGAACACCGGGGAGCTGTTTTTT CASSFTNTGELFF TRBV11-2 many NA TRBJ2-2
TGTGCCAGCAGCTTAAGGGGTTCGGGCTTAAAATATGGCTACACCTTC CASSLRGSGLKYGYTF TRBV7-2 NA NA TRBJ1-2
TGTGCCAGCAGTTTTGGGGGAGGGGATGAGCAGTTCTTC CASSFGGGDEQFF TRBV27 NA TRBD2 TRBJ2-1
TGTGCCAGTAGTAAAGGACTCAATCAGCCCCAGCATTTT CASSKGLNQPQHF TRBV19 once NA TRBJ1-5
TGTGCCAGCTCACCATCGGGGCCAGGGGGCGTTGAGACCCAGTACTTC CASSPSGPGGVETQYF TRBV18 NA TRBD1 TRBJ2-5
TGTGCCAGCTCACCGGACAGGTCTGGGGGAGGTGGCTACACCTTC CASSPDRSGGGGYTF TRBV18 NA TRBD1 TRBJ1-2
TGCGCCAGCAGCCACCTACGGGACAGGGGGTTCGACGAGCAGTACTTC CASSHLRDRGFDEQYF TRBV4-1 NA TRBD1 TRBJ2-7
TGTGCCAGCAGCCAACGGGACAGGGTTGGAAACACCATATATTTT CASSQRDRVGNTIYF TRBV3-1/TRBV3-2 NA TRBD1 TRBJ1-3
TGTGCCAGCAGCTTAAGAGCGGGCCTAGGAGATACGCAGTATTTT CASSLRAGLGDTQYF TRBV7-6 NA NA TRBJ2-3
TGCGCCAGCAGCTTGGGATACGGGACAGGGGACATTCAGTACTTC CASSLGYGTGDIQYF TRBV5-1 NA TRBD1 TRBJ2-4
TGTGCCAGCAGCTTAGTAAGCAGGGCTAAAAACTATGGCTACACCTTC CASSLVSRAKNYGYTF TRBV7-2 once NA TRBJ1-2
TGTGCCAGCAGTGGAGGCGCGGAAGATACGCAGTATTTT CASSGGAEDTQYF TRBV6-4 NA NA TRBJ2-3
TGTGCCAGCAGCTCACAGGGAAGCACAGATACGCAGTATTTT CASSSQGSTDTQYF TRBV11-3 NA NA TRBJ2-3
TGTGCCAGTAGTACCTGGATCCGGGACAGGGAGGGAGGCACTGAAGCTTTCTTT CASSTWIRDREGGTEAFF TRBV19 NA TRBD1 TRBJ1-1
TGTGCCGCTGGGACAGCCCCTTATAGCAATCAGCCCCAGCATTTT CAAGTAPYSNQPQHF TRBV6-5 NA TRBD1 TRBJ1-5
TGTGCCAGCAGTGAAGGAGGATCCCTTGAAGCTTTCTTT CASSEGGSLEAFF TRBV2 NA NA TRBJ1-1
TGTGCCAGCAGCCAGTACAGGGGATACGAGCAGTACTTC CASSQYRGYEQYF TRBV3-1/TRBV3-2 NA TRBD1 TRBJ2-7
TGTGCCAGCAGCGCACCCGGGGAAAAACTGTTTTTT CASSAPGEKLFF TRBV9 NA NA TRBJ1-4
TGTGCCAGCAGCCAACTCCAAGAGACCCAGTACTTC CASSQLQETQYF TRBV3-1/TRBV3-2 NA NA TRBJ2-5
TGCAGCGCGGCCTACCAAGAGACCCAGTACTTC CSAAYQETQYF TRBV29-1 NA NA TRBJ2-5
TGTGCCAGCAGTTACGTGCGGGAGGGGGCGCAGTTCTTC CASSYVREGAQFF TRBV6-6 NA TRBD2 TRBJ2-1
TGTGCCAGCAGCTCCCACGGGACTAGAAAAGAGACCCAGTACTTC CASSSHGTRKETQYF TRBV5-5 NA TRBD2 TRBJ2-5
TGTGCCAGCAGTCCACGGCAACGGAGAGAGACCCAGTACTTC CASSPRQRRETQYF TRBV2 NA NA TRBJ2-5
TGTGCCAGCAGGGTAGGGGGAAAAGAGACCCAGTACTTC CASRVGGKETQYF TRBV21-1 NA NA TRBJ2-5
TGTGCCAGCAAGAACGTGAACAGGGGAAGTCAGCCCCAGCATTTT CASKNVNRGSQPQHF TRBV6-5 NA TRBD1 TRBJ1-5
TGTGCCAGCAGTCCCGGGACAGGGGGGGAGACCCAGTACTTC CASSPGTGGETQYF TRBV3-1/TRBV3-2 NA TRBD1 TRBJ2-5
TGTGCCAGCTCACCACCGAGGACTAGCGGGCCCCAAGAGACCCAGTACTTC CASSPPRTSGPQETQYF TRBV18 NA TRBD2 TRBJ2-5
TGTGCCAGCAGCGGTTCGGGGGGGATGAATCAGCCCCAGCATTTT CASSGSGGMNQPQHF TRBV3-1/TRBV3-2 NA NA TRBJ1-5
TGTGCCACCAGTGAGGCCGGGACAGGAGCCTACAATGAGCAGTTCTTC CATSEAGTGAYNEQFF TRBV24-1 NA TRBD1 TRBJ2-1
TGCGCCAGCAGCTTGGGACTAGCGGTATCCTACGAGCAGTACTTC CASSLGLAVSYEQYF TRBV5-1 NA TRBD2 TRBJ2-7
TGTGCTAGTGGTTTGGAGCCTAGCGGGGGGGCAAGTAGATACGAGCAGTACTTC CASGLEPSGGASRYEQYF TRBV12-5 NA TRBD2 TRBJ2-7
TGTGCCAGCAGCTTGGGGCATTATACGCAGTATTTT CASSLGHYTQYF TRBV5-8 NA NA TRBJ2-3
TGCAGCGTGCGGACAGGGGCAAACTATGGCTACACCTTC CSVRTGANYGYTF TRBV29-1 NA TRBD1 TRBJ1-2